Reported below is one TCR beta chain. What it recognizes is unknown. The data were obtained in a study of vaccination effects on CD4 cells after COVID-19. Study-level background: Each person got two doses of an mRNA SARS-CoV-2 vaccine, BNT162b2 or mRNA-1273.

Sequenced by immunoSEQ multiplex PCR; TCRdb stores in-frame clones only, minus some. The sample carries roughly 68,000 clones, 70% to 85% recorded once. V was shortened by 0 bases and J by 7 bases, with 15 bases between the two germline ends. Germline lookup yields CDR1 KGHSH and CDR2 LQKENI. This CDR3 spans 15 amino acids. Scientists isolated CD4+ T cells after a roughly 10-day culture period ended. This individual tested PCR-positive for SARS-CoV-2 infection between March and December 2020. This chain links TRBV18 with TRBJ2-5; D is uncertain. The source material was CD4+ T cells from PBMCs cultured without peptide, sampled before COVID-19 vaccination. The TCR was taken from a human donor who had a prior SARS-CoV-2 infection. The CDR3 DNA reads as TGTGCCAGCTCACCACCGAATTCAAAGTTCGGGACCCAGTACTTC. It yields the protein CASSPPNSKFGTQYF.